These 4 T cell receptor beta chains came from one sample sequenced in a study of blood T cell repertoires in COVID-19. The protocol was immunoSEQ multiplex PCR, while the TCRdb copy is restricted to in-frame clones and leaves out a portion. The sample lists roughly 350,000 clones; around 89% were seen once. Sequencing was performed on peripheral blood. The receptor source for this set is a woman between 45 and 65 years old with active or convalescent COVID-19.

This clone showed up just once. The CDR3 region is CATSDPGTGNIQYF. The CDR3 DNA sequence: TGTGCCACCAGTGATCCCGGGACAGGGAACATTCAGTACTTC. The V and J genes are TRBV24-1 and TRBJ2-4, with TRBD1 identical over 9 bases. From germline, CDR1 is KGHDR and CDR2 SFDVKD. This CDR3 spans 14 amino acids. Unmatched junction bases numbered 3, after V lost 3 bases and J lost 7 bases.

The chain carries TRBV3-1 (or the pseudogene TRBV3-2) and TRBJ1-2; unclear D gene. The CDR3 sequence is 16 residues long. Deletions cut 2 bases from V and 0 bases from J, with 13 bases between. Germline V gene sequence: CDR1 LGHDT, CDR2 YNNKEL (reference sequence). The CDR3 is CASSQKRALSNYGYTF. The CDR3 bases are TGTGCCAGCAGCCAAAAGAGGGCCCTTTCTAACTATGGCTACACCTTC.

The chain carries TRBV5-1 and TRBJ2-7; 8 bases map to TRBD1. The CDR3 consists of 16 residues. With V trimmed by 1 base and J by 1 base, 7 bases remained unmatched. CDR1 is SGHRS and CDR2 is YFSETQ in the germline V gene. DNA of the CDR3: TGCGCCAGCAGCTTGCGGACAGGGACCACATCCTACGAGCAGTACTTC. Protein sequence: CASSLRTGTTSYEQYF.

This CDR3 is CASSPGEYGYTF. CDR3 coding DNA: TGTGCCAGCAGTCCCGGTGAATATGGCTACACCTTC. The chain links TRBV28 to TRBJ1-2, with unresolved D. Per germline, CDR1 MDHEN and CDR2 SYDVKM. CDR3 length equals 12 residues. Trimming shortened V by 5 bases and J by 5 bases, and 9 bases separated the two germline ends.